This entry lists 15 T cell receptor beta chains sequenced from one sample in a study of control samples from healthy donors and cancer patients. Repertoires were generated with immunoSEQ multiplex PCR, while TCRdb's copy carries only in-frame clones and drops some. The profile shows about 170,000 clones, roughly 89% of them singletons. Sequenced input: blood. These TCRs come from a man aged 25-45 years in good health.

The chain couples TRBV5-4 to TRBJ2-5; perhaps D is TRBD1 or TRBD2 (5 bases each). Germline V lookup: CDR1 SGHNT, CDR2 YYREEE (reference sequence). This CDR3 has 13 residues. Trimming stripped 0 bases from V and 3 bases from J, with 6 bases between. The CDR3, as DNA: TGTGCCAGCAGCTTGGTGGGGGAAGAGACCCAGTACTTC. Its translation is CASSLVGEETQYF. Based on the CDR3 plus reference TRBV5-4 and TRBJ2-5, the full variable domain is ETGVTQSPTHLIKTRGQQVTLRCSSQSGHNTVSWYQQALGQGPQFIFQYYREEENGRGNFPPRFSGLQFPNYSSELNVNALELDDSALYLCASSLVGEETQYFGPGTRLLVL.

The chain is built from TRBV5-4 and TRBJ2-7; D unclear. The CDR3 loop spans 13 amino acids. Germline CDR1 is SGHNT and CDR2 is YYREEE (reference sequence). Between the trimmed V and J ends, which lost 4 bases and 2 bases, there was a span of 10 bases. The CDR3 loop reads CASSGISTYEQYF. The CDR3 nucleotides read TGTGCCAGCAGCGGCATAAGTACCTACGAGCAGTACTTC.

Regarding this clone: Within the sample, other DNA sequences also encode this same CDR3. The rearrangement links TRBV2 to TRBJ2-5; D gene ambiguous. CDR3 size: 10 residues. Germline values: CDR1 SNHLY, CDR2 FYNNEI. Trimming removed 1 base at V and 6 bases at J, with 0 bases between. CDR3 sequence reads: CASSEETQYF. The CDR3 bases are TGTGCCAGCAGTGAAGAGACCCAGTACTTC.

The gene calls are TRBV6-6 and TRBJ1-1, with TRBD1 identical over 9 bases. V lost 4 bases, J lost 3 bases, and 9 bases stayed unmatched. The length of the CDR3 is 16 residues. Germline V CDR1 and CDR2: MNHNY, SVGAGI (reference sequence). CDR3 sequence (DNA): TGTGCCAGCAGTTTGCTGGGACAGGGAAAGGACACTGAAGCTTTCTTT. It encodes CASSLLGQGKDTEAFF.

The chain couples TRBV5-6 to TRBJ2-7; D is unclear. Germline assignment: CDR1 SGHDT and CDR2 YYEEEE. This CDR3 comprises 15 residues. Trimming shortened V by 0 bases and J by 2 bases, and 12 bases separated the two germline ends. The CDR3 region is CASSLGVTVAYEQYF. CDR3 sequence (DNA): TGTGCCAGCAGCTTGGGGGTTACGGTAGCCTACGAGCAGTACTTC. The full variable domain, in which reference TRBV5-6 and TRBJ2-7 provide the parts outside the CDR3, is DAGVTQSPTHLIKTRGQQVTLRCSPKSGHDTVSWYQQALGQGPQFIFQYYEEEERQRGNFPDRFSGHQFPNYSSELNVNALLLGDSALYLCASSLGVTVAYEQYFGPGTRLTVT.

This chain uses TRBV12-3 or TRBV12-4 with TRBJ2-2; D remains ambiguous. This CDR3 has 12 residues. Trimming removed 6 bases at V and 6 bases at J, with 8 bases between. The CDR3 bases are TGTGCCAGCAGCCCTCAAGCCGGGGAGCTGTTTTTT. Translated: CASSPQAGELFF.

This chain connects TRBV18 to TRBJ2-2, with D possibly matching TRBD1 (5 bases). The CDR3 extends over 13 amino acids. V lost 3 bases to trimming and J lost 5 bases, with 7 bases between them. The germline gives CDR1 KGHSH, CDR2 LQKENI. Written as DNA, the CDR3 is TGTGCCAGCTCACCCCAGGGAACCGGGGAGCTGTTTTTT. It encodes CASSPQGTGELFF. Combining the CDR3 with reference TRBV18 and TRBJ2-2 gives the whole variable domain NAGVMQNPRHLVRRRGQEARLRCSPMKGHSHVYWYRQLPEEGLKFMVYLQKENIIDESGMPKERFSAEFPKEGPSILRIQQVVRGDSAAYFCASSPQGTGELFFGEGSRLTVL.

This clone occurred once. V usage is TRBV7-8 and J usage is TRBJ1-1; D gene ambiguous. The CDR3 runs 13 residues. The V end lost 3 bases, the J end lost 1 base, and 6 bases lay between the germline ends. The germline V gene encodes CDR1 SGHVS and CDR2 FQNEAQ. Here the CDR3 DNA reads TGTGCCAGCAGCTTTTCCAGGAACACTGAAGCTTTCTTT. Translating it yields CASSFSRNTEAFF. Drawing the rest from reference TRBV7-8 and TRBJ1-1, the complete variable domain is GAGVSQSPRYKVAKRGQDVALRCDPISGHVSLFWYQQALGQGPEFLTYFQNEAQLDKSGLPSDRFFAERPEGSVSTLKIQRTQQEDSAVYLCASSFSRNTEAFFGQGTRLTVV.

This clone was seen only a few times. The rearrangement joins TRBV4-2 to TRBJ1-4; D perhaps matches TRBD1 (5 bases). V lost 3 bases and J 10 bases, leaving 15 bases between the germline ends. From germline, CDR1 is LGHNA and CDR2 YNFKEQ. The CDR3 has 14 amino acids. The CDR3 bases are TGTGCCAGCAGCCAGGGGCTCGGTCAGGGAAAACTGTTTTTT. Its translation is CASSQGLGQGKLFF.

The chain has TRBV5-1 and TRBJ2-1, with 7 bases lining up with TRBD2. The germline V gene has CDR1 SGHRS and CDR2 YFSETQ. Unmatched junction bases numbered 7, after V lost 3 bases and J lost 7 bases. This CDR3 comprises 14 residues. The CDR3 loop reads CASSWGGRANEQFF. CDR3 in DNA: TGCGCCAGCAGCTGGGGAGGGCGCGCTAATGAGCAGTTCTTC.

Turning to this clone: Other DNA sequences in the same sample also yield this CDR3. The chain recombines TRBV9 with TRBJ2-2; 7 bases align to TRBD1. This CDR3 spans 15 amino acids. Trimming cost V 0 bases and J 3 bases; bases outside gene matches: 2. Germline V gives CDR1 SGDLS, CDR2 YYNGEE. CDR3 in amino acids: CASSVGQGYTGELFF. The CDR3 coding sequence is TGTGCCAGCAGCGTAGGACAGGGCTACACCGGGGAGCTGTTTTTT. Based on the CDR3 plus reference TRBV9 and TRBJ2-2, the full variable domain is DSGVTQTPKHLITATGQRVTLRCSPRSGDLSVYWYQQSLDQGLQFLIQYYNGEERAKGNILERFSAQQFPDLHSELNLSSLELGDSALYFCASSVGQGYTGELFFGEGSRLTVL.

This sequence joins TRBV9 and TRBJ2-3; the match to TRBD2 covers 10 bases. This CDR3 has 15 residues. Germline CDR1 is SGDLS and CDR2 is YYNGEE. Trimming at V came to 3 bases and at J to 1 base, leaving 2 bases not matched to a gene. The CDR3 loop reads CASSASGGGTDTQYF. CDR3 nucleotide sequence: TGTGCCAGCAGCGCGAGCGGGGGGGGCACAGATACGCAGTATTTT.

CDR3 nucleotide sequence: TGTGCCAGCAGCCTCTCAGGAGCGGGATACAATGAGCAGTTCTTC. Translating gives CASSLSGAGYNEQFF. The chain links TRBV7-3 to TRBJ2-1; 7 bases map to TRBD2. The CDR3 is made up of 15 amino acids. The V and J ends lost 5 bases and 4 bases, in that order; junction bases with no gene match: 8. CDR1 and CDR2 (germline): SGHTA, FQGTGA.

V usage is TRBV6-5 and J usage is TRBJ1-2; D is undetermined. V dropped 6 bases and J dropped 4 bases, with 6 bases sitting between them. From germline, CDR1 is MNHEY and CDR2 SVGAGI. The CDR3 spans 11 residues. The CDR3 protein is CASRRIYGYTF. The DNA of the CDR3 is TGTGCCAGCAGAAGGATCTATGGCTACACCTTC.

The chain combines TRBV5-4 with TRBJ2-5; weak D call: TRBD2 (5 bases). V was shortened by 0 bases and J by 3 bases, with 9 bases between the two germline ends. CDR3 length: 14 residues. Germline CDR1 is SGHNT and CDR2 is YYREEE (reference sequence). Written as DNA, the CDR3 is TGTGCCAGCAGCTTGGAGTGGCGGGAAGAGACCCAGTACTTC. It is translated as CASSLEWREETQYF.